One and the same sample provided the 30 T cell receptor beta chains below, sequenced in a study of T cells in women clearing cervical HPV infection (dated by TCRdb to 2017 to 2018). Library prep was done by the immunoSEQ multiplex PCR assay. TCRdb took over this immuneACCESS table, retaining in-frame rearrangements with V and J assigned. Such tables are incomplete; in checked studies, under half of the missing clones stem from an unresolved V gene, and the remainder is unexplained. This sample's table has entries for roughly 42,000 clones. The ten top clones hold around 5% of the sample. Specimen: blood buffy coat. The origin of the receptors is a woman between 18 and 70 years old with a cervical HPV16 infection that either progressed to CIN3+ or cleared (not recorded which).

Details on this clone: The missing CDR3 end, 3 residues past where the read stops, is filled in from the germline J gene. The sample has other DNA sequences that encode this CDR3 too. V usage is TRBV29-1 and J usage is TRBJ1-1; unclear D gene. V was trimmed by 7 bases and J by 1 base, leaving 13 bases between them. The CDR3 spans 13 residues. The V gene's germline CDR1 is SQVTM and CDR2 ANQGSEA. Incomplete CDR3 DNA: TGCAGCGGCACAGAAGAGGGGAACACTGAA. It translates to CSGTEEGNTE. The complete CDR3 reads CSGTEEGNTEAFF.

About this clone itself: Coverage ceases 3 residues before the CDR3 finishes, and the germline J gene fills in the end. The chain couples TRBV6-4 to TRBJ1-2, with D tentatively TRBD1 (6 bases). This CDR3 has 13 residues. Germline CDR1 and CDR2: MRHNA and SNTAGT. CDR3 sequence reads: CASSDSAQGGYTF. The part of the CDR3 DNA that was read is TGTGCCAGCAGTGACTCTGCGCAGGGGGGC.

About this clone: The read terminates 3 residues ahead of where the CDR3 ends, so the germline J gene completes it. This chain uses TRBV6-1 with TRBJ1-3; 8 bases are a match to TRBD1. The CDR3 spans 14 residues. Unmatched junction bases numbered 5, after V lost 3 bases and J lost 7 bases. CDR1 is MNHNS, CDR2 SASEGT, per germline. The CDR3 bases that were read are TGTGCCAGCAGTGACCGACAGGGGATGAACACC. Amino acid sequence: CASSDRQGMNT. The full CDR3 is CASSDRQGMNTIYF.

About this clone: From the germline J gene comes the end of the CDR3, since the read stops 3 residues before it. V usage is TRBV19 and J usage is TRBJ1-1; possible D gene TRBD1, 5 bases. CDR1 is LNHDA, CDR2 SQIVND, per germline (reference sequence). Trimming cost V 5 bases and J 4 bases, with 11 bases left between them. The CDR3 sequence is 13 residues long. CDR3 bases read: TGTGCCAGTAGTCGGCAGGGCGGCACTGAA. Its translation is CASSRQGGTE. The CDR3 in its entirety is CASSRQGGTEAFF.

As regards this clone: The CDR3 end falls 3 residues outside the read, so it is completed with the germline J gene. This rearrangement joins TRBV5-6 to TRBJ1-1; 7 nucleotides line up with TRBD1. Germline-derived CDR1 and CDR2 are SGHDT and YYEEEE. The CDR3 sequence is 14 residues long. V lost 3 bases, J lost 0 bases, and 2 bases stayed unmatched. The CDR3: CASSSTGMNTEAFF. Incomplete CDR3 DNA: TGTGCCAGCAGCTCGACAGGGATGAACACTGAA.

A note on this clone: The read ends 3 residues early relative to the CDR3; the germline J gene fills the gap. The chain recombines TRBV5-1 with TRBJ2-5; 7 positions match TRBD1. The V segment lost 3 bases and the J segment 5 bases; nucleotides outside the gene matches: 4. The V gene's germline CDR1 is SGHRS and CDR2 YFSETQ. The length of the CDR3 is 13 residues. Partial CDR3 DNA: TGCGCCAGCAGCTCAACAGGGGAGGAGACC. Translating it yields CASSSTGEET. The whole CDR3 region reads CASSSTGEETQYF.

Comments on this clone: Read coverage stops 3 residues before the CDR3 terminus; the germline J gene supplies the remainder. The rearrangement joins TRBV20-1 to TRBJ1-1; D unresolved. Germline assignment: CDR1 DFQATT and CDR2 SNEGSKA (reference sequence). This CDR3 has 14 amino acids. The V end lost 3 bases, the J end lost 0 bases, and 11 bases lay between the germline ends. This chain's CDR3 is CSASPNSLNTEAFF. The CDR3 bases that were read are TGCAGTGCTAGCCCCAACAGCCTGAACACTGAA.

CDR3 sequence: CATTGEDTEAFF. The part of the CDR3 DNA that was read is TGTGCCACTACAGGGGAAGACACTGAA. V and J are TRBV7-9 and TRBJ1-1; 7 bases fit TRBD1. Read sequence stops 3 residues before the CDR3 end, and the germline J gene provides the missing end. Per the germline V gene, CDR1 is SEHNR and CDR2 is FQNEAQ (reference sequence). J gave up 3 bases and V 10 bases, and 5 bases lay outside the gene matches. The CDR3 consists of 12 residues.

About this clone itself: The CDR3 goes on 3 residues after the read ends, and that part is filled in from the germline J gene. This chain uses TRBV6-1 with TRBJ1-2; a possible D gene is TRBD1 (5 bases). CDR3 length: 14 amino acids. The germline V gene has CDR1 MNHNS and CDR2 SASEGT. CDR3 residues: CASSEAGGVWGYTF. Incomplete CDR3 DNA: TGTGCCAGCAGTGAAGCAGGAGGGGTTTGGGGC.

Details on this clone: The read ends 3 residues shy of where the CDR3 ends; the end is completed using the germline J gene. The V and J genes are TRBV7-9 and TRBJ1-4; D remains unclear. Trimming pared 6 bases from V and 5 bases from J, leaving 10 bases between. Germline V lookup: CDR1 SEHNR, CDR2 FQNEAQ (reference sequence). The CDR3 extends over 13 amino acids. Here the CDR3 reads CASSPSGNEKLFF. Incomplete CDR3 DNA: TGTGCCAGCAGTCCTTCGGGGAATGAAAAA.

A note on this clone: Read coverage stops 3 residues before the CDR3 terminus; the germline J gene supplies the remainder. This sequence joins TRBV10-2 and TRBJ2-5, with 12 bases that match TRBD2. V shed 5 bases, J shed 3 bases, and the junction held 4 bases outside the gene matches. Germline V CDR1 and CDR2: WSHSY, SAAADI. This CDR3 contains 15 residues. The DNA read from the CDR3 is TGCGCCAGCAGTACTAGCGGGGGGAAAAAAGAGACC. Its protein is CASSTSGGKKET. The whole CDR3 sequence reads CASSTSGGKKETQYF.

In the case of this clone: The read halts 3 residues ahead of the CDR3 end, with the missing end drawn from the germline J gene. The chain employs TRBV10-3 and TRBJ1-6, with D possibly being TRBD1 (6 bases). Deletions cut 3 bases from V and 10 bases from J, with 19 bases between. The CDR3 sequence is 16 residues long. From germline, CDR1 is ENHRY and CDR2 SYGVKD. The CDR3 region is CAISDGRGRPESPLHF. CDR3 DNA (partial): TGTGCCATCAGTGACGGCAGGGGACGCCCGGAATCACCC.

About this clone itself: The read ends 3 residues shy of where the CDR3 ends; the end is completed using the germline J gene. The rearrangement joins TRBV19 to TRBJ2-2; TRBD1 agrees at 12 bases. Germline CDR1 reads LNHDA; CDR2 reads SQIVND (reference sequence). The CDR3 spans 17 residues. J gave up 7 bases and V 3 bases, and 9 bases lay outside the gene matches. Here the CDR3 reads CASSINPGQGAIGELFF. The CDR3 bases that were read are TGTGCCAGTAGTATTAATCCGGGACAGGGGGCAATCGGGGAG.

The covered CDR3 bases are TGCGCCAGCAGCTTGGCCGGGACTCTCTATGGC. Amino acids: CASSLAGTLYG. The whole CDR3 sequence reads CASSLAGTLYGYTF. J is TRBJ1-2 and V is TRBV5-1; tentatively, D is TRBD1 (5 bases). From the germline J gene comes the end of the CDR3, since the read stops 3 residues before it. V was pared by 0 bases and J by 4 bases, with 10 bases between. The germline gives CDR1 SGHRS, CDR2 YFSETQ. CDR3 length: 14 residues.

Concerning this clone itself: The read ends 3 residues shy of where the CDR3 ends; the end is completed using the germline J gene. The rearrangement links TRBV19 to TRBJ1-4; 11 bases align to TRBD1. CDR1 is LNHDA and CDR2 is SQIVND in the germline V gene (reference sequence). V shed 9 bases and J 8 bases; nucleotides not matched to a gene: 8. There are 14 residues in the CDR3. This CDR3 reads CASDLGQGGEKLFF. CDR3 bases read: TGTGCCAGCGACTTGGGACAGGGGGGCGAAAAA.

About this clone: The read ends 3 residues early relative to the CDR3; the germline J gene fills the gap. This chain uses TRBV7-9 with TRBJ1-5; 8 bases map to TRBD1. The CDR3 consists of 14 residues. Losses at the gene ends were 3 bases for V and 5 bases for J; bases not matched to a gene: 3. The V gene's germline CDR1 is SEHNR and CDR2 FQNEAQ (reference sequence). The CDR3 sequence is CASSFDRGDQPQHF. Partial CDR3 DNA: TGTGCCAGCAGCTTCGACAGGGGAGATCAGCCC.

Remarks on this clone: The read gets to within 3 residues of the CDR3 end, and the germline J gene fills in the rest. V gene TRBV20-1 combines with J gene TRBJ1-6; 9 bases are a match to TRBD1. V shed 3 bases, J shed 10 bases, and the junction held 7 bases outside the gene matches. The CDR3 consists of 14 residues. Germline CDR1 DFQATT, CDR2 SNEGSKA (reference sequence). The CDR3 protein is CSARPGQGYSPLHF. The part of the CDR3 DNA that was read is TGCAGTGCTAGGCCGGGACAGGGCTACTCACCC.

Note on this clone: The read ends 3 residues before the CDR3 terminus; that terminus is restored from the germline J gene. This chain joins TRBV20-1 and TRBJ2-3; D call uncertain. The V gene's germline CDR1 is DFQATT and CDR2 SNEGSKA (reference sequence). V shed 1 base and J shed 6 bases, with 11 bases lying between them. The length of the CDR3 is 13 residues. The CDR3 here is CSARGSPVDTQYF. The covered CDR3 bases are TGCAGTGCTAGAGGAAGTCCGGTGGATACG.

Worth noting for this clone: With the read ending 3 residues before the CDR3 end, the germline J gene is used to fill in that end. The gene calls are TRBV12-3 or TRBV12-4 and TRBJ2-5, with D possibly being TRBD1 (6 bases). Trimming stripped 6 bases from V and 4 bases from J, with 15 bases between. This CDR3 has 14 residues. CDR3 bases read: TGTGCCAGCAGAGGGGGTCAAGAGGGAGAGACC. It encodes CASRGGQEGET. From start to end, the CDR3 is CASRGGQEGETQYF.

The sequenced part of the CDR3 DNA is TGTGCCAGCAGCCTATCGCAGGGGGCCCAGCCC. Residues: CASSLSQGAQP. The whole CDR3 region reads CASSLSQGAQPQHF. The V gene is TRBV11-2, the J gene TRBJ1-5; 8 nucleotides agree with TRBD1. Read sequence stops 3 residues before the CDR3 end, and the germline J gene provides the missing end. With 5 bases clipped from V and 7 bases from J, the junction kept 7 bases outside the gene matches. CDR3 size: 14 residues. Looked up from germline, CDR1 is SGHAT and CDR2 is FQNNGV.

A word on this clone: The read stops 3 residues short of the end of the CDR3; the missing end is completed from the germline J gene. This chain uses TRBV15 with TRBJ1-4, with a weak D call TRBD1 (6 bases). V lost 1 base, J lost 8 bases, and 14 bases lay in between. CDR1 and CDR2 from the germline V gene are LNHNV and YYDKDF (reference sequence). This CDR3 contains 15 residues. CDR3 sequence reads: CATSRGQAGHEKLFF. Partial CDR3 DNA: TGTGCCACCAGCAGAGGACAGGCAGGTCACGAAAAA.

As for this clone: The CDR3 end is not reached by the read, which stops 3 residues before it; the germline J gene fills it in. This chain links TRBV6-1 with TRBJ1-2; D is uncertain. Looked up from germline, CDR1 is MNHNS and CDR2 is SASEGT. The CDR3 consists of 13 residues. V gave up 4 bases and J gave up 2 bases, with 8 bases separating them. The DNA read from the CDR3 is TGTGCCAGCAGTGGGCCCAGGAACTATGGC. Translating gives CASSGPRNYG. The whole CDR3 sequence is CASSGPRNYGYTF.

As regards this clone: The read ends 3 residues before the CDR3 terminus; that terminus is restored from the germline J gene. V usage is TRBV5-1 and J usage is TRBJ2-1; tentative D call: TRBD1 (6 bases). Between the trimmed V and J ends, which lost 0 bases and 5 bases, there was a span of 9 bases. The CDR3 is 14 residues long. Germline assignment: CDR1 SGHRS and CDR2 YFSETQ. This CDR3 reads CASSLEQGNNEQFF. CDR3 DNA (partial): TGCGCCAGCAGCTTGGAACAGGGTAACAATGAG.

Worth noting for this clone: Coverage ceases 3 residues before the CDR3 finishes, and the germline J gene fills in the end. The chain uses TRBV10-3 and TRBJ1-2; D might be TRBD1 (5 bases). The CDR3 loop spans 13 amino acids. V gave up 3 bases and J gave up 3 bases, with 8 bases separating them. From germline, CDR1 is ENHRY and CDR2 SYGVKD. CDR3 sequence: CAISDGGDYGYTF. CDR3 DNA, as far as it was read: TGTGCCATCAGTGACGGGGGGGACTATGGC.

Points on this clone: Coverage ceases 3 residues before the CDR3 finishes, and the germline J gene fills in the end. The chain is built from TRBV19 and TRBJ1-2; possibly TRBD1 for D (6 bases). V lost 3 bases and J lost 3, with 11 bases in between. The germline V gene encodes CDR1 LNHDA and CDR2 SQIVND (reference sequence). The CDR3 spans 14 residues. The CDR3 DNA, read in part, is TGTGCCAGTAGTATTGGGGGCAGGGACTATGGC. This translates into CASSIGGRDYG. The entire CDR3 sequence reads CASSIGGRDYGYTF.

In the case of this clone: From the germline J gene comes the end of the CDR3, since the read stops 3 residues before it. V is TRBV27 and J is TRBJ1-1, with D unclear. CDR3 length: 15 residues. CDR1 is MNHEY, CDR2 SMNVEV, per germline (reference sequence). Trimming took 6 bases from V and 0 from J, leaving 14 bases between them. The sequenced part of the CDR3 DNA is TGTGCCAGCAGCCAAGGTGCAGGTCTGAACACTGAA. As protein: CASSQGAGLNTE. The whole CDR3 sequence is CASSQGAGLNTEAFF.

For this clone: The sequence runs out 3 residues before the end of the CDR3; the remainder is reconstructed from the germline J gene. The V call is TRBV6-1, the J call TRBJ1-6, with D possibly being TRBD1 (6 bases). The ends were cut back, 6 bases at V and 5 bases at J, with 11 bases in the middle. Germline loops: CDR1 MNHNS, CDR2 SASEGT. The CDR3 covers 14 residues. The CDR3 reads CASREQGDNSPLHF. CDR3 DNA, as far as it was read: TGTGCCAGCAGAGAACAGGGCGATAATTCACCC.

A word on this clone: Read coverage stops 3 residues before the CDR3 terminus; the germline J gene supplies the remainder. The chain links TRBV10-3 to TRBJ1-5; TRBD1 might be the D (6 bases). Trimming pared 0 bases from V and 0 bases from J, leaving 6 bases between. Germline lookup yields CDR1 ENHRY and CDR2 SYGVKD. The CDR3 length is 15 residues. Incomplete CDR3 DNA: TGTGCCATCAGTGAGTCAGGGGGTAGCAATCAGCCC. This sequence encodes CAISESGGSNQP. The full-length CDR3 reads as CAISESGGSNQPQHF.

A word on this clone: The CDR3 extends 3 residues past the end of the read, so its final part is completed from the germline J gene. J is TRBJ2-5 and V is TRBV11-2, with 10 nucleotides matching TRBD1. The ends lost 5 bases at V and 1 base at J; junction bases unmatched: 4. Looked up from germline, CDR1 is SGHAT and CDR2 is FQNNGV. CDR3 length: 15 residues. CDR3 bases read: TGTGCCAGCAGCGACAGGGACAGGGGCCAAGAGACC. Protein product: CASSDRDRGQET. The complete CDR3 reads CASSDRDRGQETQYF.

As concerns this clone: The read is 3 residues too short to cover the CDR3 end, so that end is filled in from the germline J gene. The chain uses TRBV19 and TRBJ2-7; 7 nucleotides line up with TRBD1. The CDR3 is 16 residues long. J gave up 6 bases and V 3 bases, and 14 bases lay outside the gene matches. Germline V lookup: CDR1 LNHDA, CDR2 SQIVND (reference sequence). The CDR3 bases that were read are TGTGCCAGTAGTATTAAGGGGGCTCTAGGGAAGGGCGAG. Its translation is CASSIKGALGKGE. The CDR3, in full, reads CASSIKGALGKGEQYF.